Shown below are 9 T cell receptor beta chains from a single sample sequenced in a study of blood T cell repertoires in COVID-19. Profiling relied on immunoSEQ multiplex PCR, and the TCRdb table lists in-frame clones only, not all of them. The sample has about 140,000 clones, about 75% seen once; the top ten hold around 2.9%. Sequencing used PBMCs or T cells enriched from blood (not recorded which). The receptor set was obtained from a woman aged 50 to 65 who had recovered from COVID-19.

As concerns this clone: At the DNA level, this CDR3 is encoded by other sequences in the same sample as well. The J gene is TRBJ1-6, the V gene TRBV3-1 (or the pseudogene TRBV3-2); D gene unclear. The CDR3 sequence is 13 residues long. Trimming removed 3 bases from V and 7 bases from J, with 7 bases in between. Germline CDR1 and CDR2: LGHDT and YNNKEL (reference sequence). For the CDR3, the DNA is TGTGCCAGCAGCCAGAACGGGAATTCACCCCTCCACTTT. Translation gives CASSQNGNSPLHF.

The genes are TRBV6-5 and TRBJ1-2, with TRBD1 matching over 8 bases. The V gene end was trimmed by 3 bases and the J gene end by 2 bases; junction bases not matched to a gene: 5. The germline V gene encodes CDR1 MNHEY and CDR2 SVGAGI. The CDR3 covers 15 residues. The CDR3 here is CASSYGTGTNYGYTF. DNA of the CDR3: TGTGCCAGCAGTTATGGGACAGGAACCAACTATGGCTACACCTTC.

V gene TRBV11-3 combines with J gene TRBJ2-2; a weak D match, TRBD1 (6 bases). V was pared by 2 bases and J by 7 bases, with 14 bases between. The CDR3 contains 15 residues. The germline V gene encodes CDR1 SGHNT and CDR2 YENEEA. The CDR3 spells CASSLRQGRFGELFF. CDR3 coding DNA: TGTGCCAGCAGCTTAAGGCAGGGGCGGTTCGGGGAGCTGTTTTTT.

Only one count was recorded for this clone. This chain uses TRBV5-1 with TRBJ2-3; TRBD2 agrees at 9 bases. The CDR3 length is 16 residues. Germline CDR1 and CDR2: SGHRS and YFSETQ. Trimming removed 0 bases from V and 4 bases from J; junction bases left unmatched: 6. The CDR3 DNA sequence: TGCGCCAGCAGCTTGGTTGCGGGGGGGCTCCCAGATACGCAGTATTTT. Translating it yields CASSLVAGGLPDTQYF.

The V and J genes are TRBV5-6 and TRBJ2-1, with 7 bases lining up with TRBD1. Losses at the gene ends were 4 bases for V and 6 bases for J; bases not matched to a gene: 4. This CDR3 region has 13 residues. CDR1 SGHDT and CDR2 YYEEEE come from the germline V gene. CDR3 sequence reads: CASSPGQVNEQFF. The DNA for the CDR3 is TGTGCCAGCAGCCCCGGACAGGTCAATGAGCAGTTCTTC. Drawing the rest from reference TRBV5-6 and TRBJ2-1, the complete variable domain is DAGVTQSPTHLIKTRGQQVTLRCSPKSGHDTVSWYQQALGQGPQFIFQYYEEEERQRGNFPDRFSGHQFPNYSSELNVNALLLGDSALYLCASSPGQVNEQFFGPGTRLTVL.

The chain couples TRBV3-1 (or the pseudogene TRBV3-2) to TRBJ2-3, with D possibly being TRBD2 (6 bases). Deletions cut 0 bases from V and 5 bases from J, with 9 bases between. Germline V gives CDR1 LGHDT, CDR2 YNNKEL (reference sequence). The CDR3 is 14 residues long. CDR3 nucleotides: TGTGCCAGCAGCCAAGAGGGACTCCTAGATACGCAGTATTTT. This codes for CASSQEGLLDTQYF.

The V call is TRBV6-1, the J call TRBJ2-1; possibly TRBD1 for D (5 bases). The CDR3 is 15 residues long. CDR1 is MNHNS and CDR2 is SASEGT in the germline V gene. The V gene lost 1 base and the J gene lost 3 bases, with 10 bases spanning the gap. CDR3 bases: TGTGCCAGCAGTGAAGAGGGGTTAGTCTACAATGAGCAGTTCTTC. Amino acids: CASSEEGLVYNEQFF.

The rearrangement joins TRBV6-4 to TRBJ2-1; 12 nucleotides match TRBD1. Looked up from germline, CDR1 is MRHNA and CDR2 is SNTAGT. The CDR3 sequence is 16 residues long. V lost 2 bases to trimming and J lost 7 bases; unmatched junction nucleotides: 6. In nucleotides, the CDR3 is TGTGCCAGCAGTGACACTGTGGGACAGGGGGCGAATGAGCAGTTCTTC. It codes for CASSDTVGQGANEQFF.

This clone was counted only a few times. The chain carries TRBV5-1 and TRBJ1-5; D remains unclear. Trimming took off 4 bases at V and 5 bases at J, with 10 bases between the two ends. CDR1 SGHRS and CDR2 YFSETQ come from the germline V gene. The CDR3 length is 13 residues. CDR3 region: CASSLSLDQPQHF. The CDR3 bases are TGCGCCAGCAGCCTATCACTGGATCAGCCCCAGCATTTT.